Presented here are 3 T cell receptor beta chains from one specimen sequenced in a study of T-cell reconstitution after alpha-beta-depleted transplantation in children. Preparation of the TCRbeta library used unique molecular identifiers. Using its own MiXCR run on the PCR reads, TCRdb lists one record per CDR3 protein. The sample has around 450,000 distinct CDR3 sequences, approximately 10% seen once. The source material was PBMCs, sampled before TCRalphabeta/CD19-depleted stem cell transplant. These TCRs come from a child between 2 and 9 years old with inherited bone marrow failure, due to receive a stem cell transplant.

The sample holds many counts of this clonotype. The chain recombines TRBV11-2 with TRBJ2-7; 10 bases fit TRBD2. Germline loops: CDR1 SGHAT, CDR2 FQNNGV. V gave up 4 bases and J gave up 3 bases; unmatched junction bases: 9. This CDR3 has 16 residues. The CDR3 nucleotides are TGTGCCAGCAGCTCTAGGGGTCGGACTAGCGGCTACGAGCAGTACTTC. This codes for CASSSRGRTSGYEQYF. Drawing the rest from reference TRBV11-2 and TRBJ2-7, the complete variable domain is EAGVAQSPRYKIIEKRQSVAFWCNPISGHATLYWYQQILGQGPKLLIQFQNNGVVDDSQLPKDRFSAERLKGVDSTLKIQPAKLEDSAVYLCASSSRGRTSGYEQYFGPGTRLTVT.

This clonotype was seen at least ten times. The chain recombines TRBV3-1 with TRBJ1-2, with a weak D call TRBD1 (5 bases). The CDR3 is 12 residues long. With 4 bases removed from V and 7 bases from J, the gap between germline ends came to 10 bases. From germline, CDR1 is LGHDT and CDR2 YNNKEL (reference sequence). CDR3 in amino acids: CASSPRDPGYTF. CDR3 nucleotide sequence: TGTGCCAGCAGCCCCCGGGACCCTGGCTACACCTTC.

This clonotype was counted ten times or more. For the CDR3, the DNA is TGTGCCAGCAGCGTTACTAGCGGGAGTCCCTACGAGCAGTACTTC. This gives the protein CASSVTSGSPYEQYF. The chain employs TRBV9 and TRBJ2-7; TRBD2 agrees at 11 bases. Per germline, CDR1 SGDLS and CDR2 YYNGEE. V dropped 2 bases and J dropped 2; count of bases not matched to a gene: 3. The CDR3 extends over 15 amino acids.